The 27 T cell receptor beta chains below all came from one sample that was sequenced in a study of post-analysis software for immune sequencing data (dated by TCRdb to the mid-2010s). Summary of the overall study and its limitations: Patients showed significantly higher frequencies than controls for 4 or 5 TRBV segments, among them TRBV5-6, TRBV5-1 and TRBV20-1.

Their antigen targets remain unknown. The protocol used for the library was PCR. Sequencing instrument: Illumina HiSeq 2500. To reduce PCR and sequencing biases, unique molecular identifiers were incorporated into the TCR beta cDNA libraries. TCRdb took the public reads, trimmed them with fastp at Q25, ran MiXCR for clone calling and kept in-frame beta chains. Merged by CDR3 protein, the rows form single entries marked with the most common genes and DNA. The sample table contains 650,000 to 850,000 distinct CDR3 sequences; only one count was recorded for about 53% of them. Roughly 4.4% of the sample lies in the top ten. Input material: blood. The receptors derive from a girl between 5 and 17 years old with multiple sclerosis.

This chain connects TRBV2 to TRBJ1-1; D might be TRBD1 (6 bases). Germline CDR1 is SNHLY and CDR2 is FYNNEI. This CDR3 region has 16 residues. V lost 8 bases and J lost 5, with 24 bases in between. CDR3 sequence reads: CASRKRVAGVGTEAFF. The CDR3 DNA reads TGTGCCAGCCGGAAAAGGGTGGCAGGGGTGGGAACTGAAGCTTTCTTT.

This clonotype occurred many times. Its ends do not fully match the called genes, so a read error is possible. The rearrangement uses TRBV5-1 and TRBJ1-1; D is undetermined. The CDR3 is made up of 13 amino acids. Germline CDR1 and CDR2: SGHRS and YFSETQ. The CDR3 reads CASSSTGNTEAFF. CDR3 DNA sequence: TGTGCCAGCAGCTCCACCGGGAACACTGAAGCTTTCTTT.

This clonotype was counted once. The chain combines TRBV6-1 with TRBJ2-3; 7 bases are shared with TRBD1. Trimming at V came to 11 bases and at J to 2 bases, leaving 7 bases not matched to a gene. The germline CDR1 and CDR2 sequences are MNHNS and SASEGT. CDR3 length equals 13 residues. The CDR3 protein is CAGRDSYTDTQYF. As DNA, the CDR3 is TGTGCCGGCCGGGACAGCTACACAGATACGCAGTATTTT.

The rearrangement links TRBV20-1 to TRBJ2-5; 10 positions agree with TRBD2. CDR3 length: 12 residues. CDR1 and CDR2 (germline): DFQATT, SNEGSKA (reference sequence). V dropped 6 bases and J dropped 5; count of bases not matched to a gene: 3. The CDR3 DNA reads TGCAGTGCCCCGGGACTAGCGGAGACCCAGTACTTC. Residues: CSAPGLAETQYF.

The chain employs TRBV16 and TRBJ1-5; TRBD1 agrees at 7 bases. The germline CDR1 and CDR2 sequences are KGHSY and FQNENV. V was pared by 4 bases and J by 5 bases, with 8 bases of the junction left unmatched. The CDR3 is made up of 15 amino acids. CDR3 DNA: TGTGCCAGCAGCCCCCGGGCCGGGACAGATCAGCCCCAGCATTTT. Residues: CASSPRAGTDQPQHF. The full variable domain, completed using reference TRBV16 and TRBJ1-5, is GEEVAQTPKHLVRGEGQKAKLYCAPIKGHSYVFWYQQVLKNEFKFLISFQNENVFDETGMPKERFSAKCLPNSPCSLEIQATKLEDSAVYFCASSPRAGTDQPQHFGDGTRLSIL.

This chain joins TRBV20-1 and TRBJ2-5; 13 bases are a match to TRBD2. V gave up 5 bases and J gave up 1 base; unmatched junction bases: 7. This CDR3 region has 16 residues. CDR1 is DFQATT, CDR2 SNEGSKA, per germline (reference sequence). CDR3 loop: CSARQGTSGIQETQYF. The CDR3 DNA follows: TGCAGTGCTCGACAGGGGACTAGCGGGATCCAAGAGACCCAGTACTTC.

V gene TRBV29-1 combines with J gene TRBJ2-7, with D uncertain. The CDR3 runs to 12 residues. CDR1 is SQVTM, CDR2 ANQGSEA, per germline. The V end lost 6 bases, the J end lost 6 bases, and 15 bases lay between the germline ends. CDR3 DNA sequence: TGCAGCGTCCCATTCGAGTCATCCGAGCAGTACTTC. Translated: CSVPFESSEQYF.

For the CDR3, the DNA is TGTGCCAGCAGGGGGGGGGCTAACTATGGCTACACCTTC. Translating gives CASRGGANYGYTF. This sequence joins TRBV12-3 or TRBV12-4 and TRBJ1-2; D might be TRBD1 (5 bases). V was cut by 6 bases and J by 0 bases, with 8 bases left in between. This CDR3 region has 13 residues.

This sequence joins TRBV5-1 and TRBJ2-1; D might be TRBD2 (6 bases). The germline V and J ends were trimmed by 0 bases and 9 bases, with 10 bases remaining between them. Germline V gives CDR1 SGHRS, CDR2 YFSETQ. The CDR3 runs 13 residues. This CDR3 reads CASSLVRGGEQFF. CDR3 coding DNA: TGCGCCAGCAGCTTGGTTAGGGGAGGTGAGCAGTTCTTC.

This rearrangement joins TRBV20-1 to TRBJ1-1, with D hard to call. V lost 3 bases to trimming and J lost 1 base, with 12 bases between them. Germline V gene sequence: CDR1 DFQATT, CDR2 SNEGSKA (reference sequence). The CDR3 length is 14 residues. CDR3 nucleotides: TGCAGTGCTAGCGTAGTGGGTAGGAACACTGAAGCTTTCTTT. Amino acid sequence: CSASVVGRNTEAFF.

V gene TRBV6-6 combines with J gene TRBJ2-1, with 7 bases identical to TRBD1. CDR1 is MNHNY and CDR2 is SVGAGI in the germline V gene (reference sequence). The CDR3 runs 15 residues. V trimming: 1 base; J trimming: 3 bases; junction bases outside the gene matches: 3. This chain's CDR3 is CASSYFRTGYNEQFF. The DNA for the CDR3 is TGTGCCAGCAGTTACTTCCGGACAGGCTACAATGAGCAGTTCTTC.

This clonotype was counted only a few times. The chain is built from TRBV7-3 and TRBJ1-2; weak D call: TRBD1 (6 bases). This CDR3 region has 15 residues. Germline values: CDR1 SGHTA, CDR2 FQGTGA. With 0 bases removed from V and 8 bases from J, the gap between germline ends came to 16 bases. The CDR3, as DNA: TGTGCCAGCAGCTTAACCCGGGGGCTAGGAGAAGGCTACACCTTC. It encodes CASSLTRGLGEGYTF.

A few counts support this clonotype. The genes are TRBV29-1 and TRBJ2-5; D possibly corresponds to TRBD1 (6 bases). Germline loops: CDR1 SQVTM, CDR2 ANQGSEA. V shed 6 bases and J shed 2 bases, with 10 bases lying between them. CDR3 length equals 12 residues. CDR3 bases: TGCAGCGTAGACAGGCAACAAGAGACCCAGTACTTC. As protein: CSVDRQQETQYF.

This clonotype turned up a few times. The CDR3 here is CASSHGLAGVTRAETQYF. CDR3 sequence (DNA): TGCGCCAGCAGCCACGGACTAGCGGGAGTAACCAGAGCCGAGACCCAGTACTTC. The chain combines TRBV5-1 with TRBJ2-5; TRBD2 matches at 13 bases. Unmatched junction bases numbered 14, after V lost 4 bases and J lost 5 bases. Germline lookup yields CDR1 SGHRS and CDR2 YFSETQ. CDR3 length: 18 amino acids.

V is TRBV30 and J is TRBJ2-5, with 13 bases aligning to TRBD2. The CDR3 length is 15 residues. The germline gives CDR1 GTSNPN, CDR2 SVGIG (reference sequence). J gave up 3 bases and V 2 bases, and 3 bases lay outside the gene matches. This CDR3 reads CAWSYGLAGEETQYF. In DNA, the CDR3 is TGTGCCTGGAGTTACGGACTAGCGGGGGAAGAGACCCAGTACTTC.

V and J are TRBV20-1 and TRBJ2-3; TRBD1 agrees at 7 bases. Germline lookup yields CDR1 DFQATT and CDR2 SNEGSKA (reference sequence). The CDR3 runs 15 residues. With 3 bases clipped from V and 2 bases from J, the junction kept 8 bases outside the gene matches. The CDR3 reads CSASRTGDITDTQYF. The DNA for the CDR3 is TGCAGTGCTAGTCGCACAGGGGATATCACAGATACGCAGTATTTT.

This clonotype has just a few counts. This chain uses TRBV6-5 with TRBJ2-7, with D tentatively TRBD2 (6 bases). Germline V gives CDR1 MNHEY, CDR2 SVGAGI. This CDR3 contains 15 residues. Trimming stripped 2 bases from V and 0 bases from J, with 11 bases between. CDR3 amino acids: CASSYMRDFSYEQYF. As DNA, the CDR3 is TGTGCCAGCAGTTACATGCGGGACTTCTCCTACGAGCAGTACTTC.

This clonotype was seen a few times. DNA of the CDR3: TGCAGTGCTCGGAGGGACAGGGGGCCCCTAGCCAACGTCCTGACTTTC. It translates to CSARRDRGPLANVLTF. The genes are TRBV20-1 and TRBJ2-6, with 12 bases aligning to TRBD1. Unmatched junction bases numbered 9, after V lost 5 bases and J lost 7 bases. The CDR3 is made up of 16 amino acids. The germline CDR1 and CDR2 sequences are DFQATT and SNEGSKA (reference sequence).

CDR3 sequence reads: CASTSSETSGQFF. DNA of the CDR3: TGTGCCAGCACCTCGAGTGAGACTAGTGGGCAGTTCTTC. The rearrangement links TRBV6-1 to TRBJ2-1; tentatively, D is TRBD2 (6 bases). Germline V gene lookup returns CDR1 MNHNS and CDR2 SASEGT. CDR3 length: 13 amino acids. Between the trimmed V and J ends, which lost 7 bases and 12 bases, there was a span of 19 bases.

The chain combines TRBV20-1 with TRBJ2-1; D may be TRBD1 (5 bases). V dropped 6 bases and J dropped 10 bases, with 16 bases sitting between them. Germline lookup yields CDR1 DFQATT and CDR2 SNEGSKA (reference sequence). The CDR3 is 12 amino acids. CDR3 in DNA: TGCAGTGCCCCGGACGGGTGGGGCGAGCAGTTCTTC. Amino acid sequence: CSAPDGWGEQFF.

A few counts support this clonotype. Sequence at one end of the junction differs from germline and may be a read error. This chain uses TRBV6-4 with TRBJ1-5; 8 nucleotides agree with TRBD1. CDR1 and CDR2 (germline): MRHNA, SNTAGT. CDR3 length equals 15 residues. Here the CDR3 reads CASNGPGGAGQPQHF. The CDR3 coding sequence is TGTGCCAGCAACGGGCCAGGGGGCGCGGGACAGCCACAGCATTTT.

V gene TRBV5-1 combines with J gene TRBJ2-6; weak D call: TRBD1 (6 bases). The length of the CDR3 is 14 residues. Looked up from germline, CDR1 is SGHRS and CDR2 is YFSETQ. Trimming shortened V by 8 bases and J by 1 base, and 10 bases separated the two germline ends. The CDR3 sequence: CASTRGSGANVLTF. CDR3 coding DNA: TGCGCCAGTACCAGGGGATCTGGGGCCAACGTCCTGACTTTC.

V gene TRBV6-6 combines with J gene TRBJ1-2; D ambiguous. V was clipped by 6 bases and J by 2 bases, with 4 bases between them. Germline V gene sequence: CDR1 MNHNY, CDR2 SVGAGI (reference sequence). The CDR3 has 11 residues. The chain's CDR3 is CASRMNYGYTF. CDR3 DNA sequence: TGTGCCAGCAGGATGAACTATGGCTACACCTTC.

This clonotype was recorded a few times. The CDR3 DNA is TGCGCCAGCAGCTCGCCGGACAGAGCCCTCGACGAGCAGTACTTC. Protein: CASSSPDRALDEQYF. The chain links TRBV5-1 to TRBJ2-7, with D perhaps matching TRBD1 (6 bases). Germline V gene data show CDR1 as SGHRS and CDR2 as YFSETQ. The CDR3 is 15 residues long. The V and J ends lost 3 bases and 5 bases respectively, with 18 bases between them.

CDR3 residues: CASSQGGLAVTYEQYF. Here the CDR3 DNA reads TGCGCCAGCAGCCAGGGCGGACTAGCGGTAACCTACGAGCAGTACTTC. V gene TRBV4-1 combines with J gene TRBJ2-7; 10 positions agree with TRBD2. J gave up 2 bases and V 3 bases, and 7 bases lay outside the gene matches. This CDR3 spans 16 amino acids. Germline V gives CDR1 MGHRA, CDR2 YSYEKL.

The chain employs TRBV5-5 and TRBJ1-2; possible D gene TRBD1, 6 bases. Trimming removed 4 bases at V and 4 bases at J, with 8 bases between. The germline V gene has CDR1 SGHKS and CDR2 YYEKEE (reference sequence). The CDR3 runs 12 residues. The CDR3 nucleotides are TGTGCCAGCAGCATGGACAGCTATGGCTACACCTTC. It codes for CASSMDSYGYTF.

This clonotype was found a few times. The chain uses TRBV11-2 and TRBJ1-1; D ambiguous. This CDR3 comprises 13 residues. V lost 3 bases to trimming and J lost 6 bases, with 11 bases between them. CDR1 is SGHAT and CDR2 is FQNNGV in the germline V gene. The CDR3 sequence: CASSFDPEAEAFF. CDR3 DNA: TGTGCCAGCAGCTTTGACCCCGAAGCTGAAGCTTTCTTT.